This TCR beta chain was found in a study of T cells in Graves' hyperthyroidism and ophthalmopathy. The germline CDR1 and CDR2 sequences are MGHDK and SYGVNS. The V end was cut by 4 bases, the J end by 4 bases, with 16 bases between. The CDR3 runs to 15 residues. TCR beta CDR3 sequences were amplified from RNA transcripts. When the TCR CDR3 underwent first-round RT-PCR, the HTBI primer set was used. Using its own MiXCR run on the multiplex PCR reads, TCRdb lists one record per CDR3 protein. Among roughly 750,000 distinct CDR3 sequences listed, roughly 15% were seen once. The sequence was obtained from a man aged 18-30 years with Graves' hyperthyroidism. Sequencing input: blood. This chain connects TRBV25-1 to TRBJ1-1; the D is unclear. CDR3 DNA sequence: TGTGCCAGCAGTGCCCTTGTCTCGGTAGGCACTGAAGCTTTCTTT. Translating it yields CASSALVSVGTEAFF.